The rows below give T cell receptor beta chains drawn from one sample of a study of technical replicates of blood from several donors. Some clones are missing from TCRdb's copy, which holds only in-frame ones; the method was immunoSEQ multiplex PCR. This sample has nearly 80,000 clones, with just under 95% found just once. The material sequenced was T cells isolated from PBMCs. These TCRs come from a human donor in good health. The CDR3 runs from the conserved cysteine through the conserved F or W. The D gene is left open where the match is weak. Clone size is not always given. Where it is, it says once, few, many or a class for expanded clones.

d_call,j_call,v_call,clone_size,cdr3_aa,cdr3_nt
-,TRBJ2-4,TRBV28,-,CASSLGQIGIQYF,TGTGCCAGCAGTTTAGGACAGATAGGCATTCAGTACTTC
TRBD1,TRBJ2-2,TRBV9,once,CASSILGGQGITGELFF,TGTGCCAGCAGCATATTAGGAGGACAGGGGATCACCGGGGAGCTGTTTTTT
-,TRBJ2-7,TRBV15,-,CATSLTEAYEQYF,TGTGCCACCAGCCTGACGGAGGCCTACGAGCAGTACTTC
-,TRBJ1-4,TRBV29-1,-,CSVSLVGTSLNEKLFF,TGCAGCGTTTCCCTGGTGGGGACTTCGCTTAATGAAAAGCTGTTTTTT
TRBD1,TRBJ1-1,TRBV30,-,CAWNTYPGTGVTEAFF,TGTGCCTGGAATACATACCCTGGGACAGGGGTCACTGAAGCTTTCTTT
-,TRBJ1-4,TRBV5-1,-,CASSFGQNNEKLFF,TGCGCCAGCAGCTTCGGACAGAACAATGAAAAACTGTTTTTT
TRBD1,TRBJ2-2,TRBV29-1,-,CSVERDRGLTGELFF,TGCAGCGTTGAGAGGGACAGGGGGCTCACCGGGGAGCTGTTTTTT
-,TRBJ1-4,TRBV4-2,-,CASRYGEKLFF,TGTGCCAGCCGCTACGGGGAAAAACTGTTTTTT
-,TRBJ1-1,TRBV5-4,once,CASSFGETEAFF,TGTGCCAGCAGCTTCGGGGAGACTGAAGCTTTCTTT
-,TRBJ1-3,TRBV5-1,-,CASSLGDRSGNTIYF,TGCGCCAGCAGCCTTGGTGACAGGTCTGGAAACACCATATATTTT
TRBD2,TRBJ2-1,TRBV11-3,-,CASRTRGASGSNEQFF,TGTGCCAGCAGAACGAGAGGGGCTAGCGGGAGTAATGAGCAGTTCTTC
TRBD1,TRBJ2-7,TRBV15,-,CATSFKPGQYYEQYF,TGTGCCACCAGCTTCAAGCCGGGACAGTACTACGAGCAGTACTTC
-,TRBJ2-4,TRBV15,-,CATSTLAKNIQYF,TGTGCCACCAGCACCCTAGCCAAAAACATTCAGTACTTC
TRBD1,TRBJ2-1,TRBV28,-,CASSWTGIHEQFF,TGTGCCAGCAGTTGGACAGGGATCCATGAGCAGTTCTTC
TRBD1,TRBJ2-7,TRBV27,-,CASSLAPGTGIHEQYF,TGTGCCAGCAGTTTAGCCCCGGGGACAGGGATTCACGAGCAGTACTTC
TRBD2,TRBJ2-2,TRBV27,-,CASSLSSGRAGELFF,TGTGCCAGCAGTTTATCTAGCGGGAGGGCCGGGGAGCTGTTTTTT
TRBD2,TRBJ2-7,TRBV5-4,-,CASRLAGGPYEQYF,TGTGCCAGCAGATTAGCGGGAGGTCCCTACGAGCAGTACTTC
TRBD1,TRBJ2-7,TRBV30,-,CAWSLRTGSEGYF,TGTGCCTGGAGTCTTAGGACAGGTAGTGAGGGGTACTTC
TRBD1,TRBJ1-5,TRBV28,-,CASSSSGDRVLQPQHF,TGTGCCAGCAGTTCGTCGGGTGACAGGGTCCTCCAGCCCCAGCATTTT
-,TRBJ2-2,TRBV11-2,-,CASSPPTVTGELFF,TGTGCCAGCAGCCCACCTACAGTTACCGGGGAGCTGTTTTTT
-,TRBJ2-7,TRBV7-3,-,CASSPTGTPSSYEQYF,TGTGCCAGCAGCCCGACCGGGACTCCAAGCTCCTACGAGCAGTACTTC
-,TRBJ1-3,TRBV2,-,CASRLILTISGNTIYF,TGTGCCAGCAGGCTCATCTTGACTATCTCTGGAAACACCATATATTTT
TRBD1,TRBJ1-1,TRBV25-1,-,CASRSTLGGSEAFF,TGTGCCAGCAGATCCACTTTAGGGGGCTCTGAAGCTTTCTTT
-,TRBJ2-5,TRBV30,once,CAWSRLAQETQYF,TGTGCCTGGTCTCGGCTAGCGCAAGAGACCCAGTACTTC
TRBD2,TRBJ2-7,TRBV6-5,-,CASSYSRGVYEQYF,TGTGCCAGCAGTTACTCGCGGGGGGTCTACGAGCAGTACTTC
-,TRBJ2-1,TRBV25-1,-,CASGTSFEQFF,TGTGCCAGCGGAACTAGTTTCGAGCAGTTCTTC
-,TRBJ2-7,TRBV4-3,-,CASSQASGTREQYF,TGCGCCAGCAGCCAAGCCTCCGGGACTCGGGAGCAGTACTTC
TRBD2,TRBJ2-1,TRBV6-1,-,CASSDPGLAGYEQFF,TGTGCCAGCAGTGACCCGGGACTAGCGGGATATGAGCAGTTCTTC
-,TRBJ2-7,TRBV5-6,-,CASSLDGVSYEQYF,TGTGCCAGCAGCTTGGACGGGGTAAGCTACGAGCAGTACTTC
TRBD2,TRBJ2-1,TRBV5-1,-,CASSLFLAESYNEQFF,TGCGCCAGCAGCTTATTTCTAGCGGAATCTTACAATGAGCAGTTCTTC
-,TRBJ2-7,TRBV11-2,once,CASSLPDEQYF,TGTGCCAGCAGCTTACCGGACGAGCAGTACTTC
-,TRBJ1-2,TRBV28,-,CASSLFAVGDYGYTF,TGTGCCAGCAGTTTATTCGCGGTCGGCGACTATGGCTACACCTTC
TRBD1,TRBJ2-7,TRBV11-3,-,CASSLGQGADEQYF,TGTGCCAGCAGCTTGGGACAGGGGGCCGACGAGCAGTACTTC
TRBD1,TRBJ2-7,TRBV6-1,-,CASRVTGRNYEQYF,TGTGCCAGCAGGGTGACAGGGCGTAACTACGAGCAGTACTTC
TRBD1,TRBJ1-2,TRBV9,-,CASSAGQGIYGYTF,TGTGCCAGCAGCGCCGGACAGGGTATCTATGGCTACACCTTC
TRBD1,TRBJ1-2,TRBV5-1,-,CASSPGQNYGYTF,TGCGCCAGCAGCCCGGGACAGAACTATGGCTACACCTTC
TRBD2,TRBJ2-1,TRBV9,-,CASSVEVLAGVNEQFF,TGTGCCAGCAGCGTAGAAGTACTAGCGGGAGTCAATGAGCAGTTCTTC
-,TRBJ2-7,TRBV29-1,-,CSVKKGNEQYF,TGCAGCGTTAAAAAGGGGAACGAGCAGTACTTC
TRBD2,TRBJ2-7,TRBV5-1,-,CASSLVTLAGGYEQYF,TGCGCCAGCAGCTTGGTGACCCTAGCGGGAGGGTACGAGCAGTACTTC
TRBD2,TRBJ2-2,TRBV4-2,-,CASSQDSLAGNTGELFF,TGTGCCAGCAGCCAAGATTCACTAGCGGGGAACACCGGGGAGCTGTTTTTT
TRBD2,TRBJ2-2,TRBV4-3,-,CASGMGLAGATGELFF,TGCGCCAGCGGCATGGGACTAGCGGGAGCCACCGGGGAGCTGTTTTTT
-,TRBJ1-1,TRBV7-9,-,CASSKSQGRIIEAFF,TGTGCCAGCAGCAAAAGTCAGGGGCGGATAATAGAAGCTTTCTTT
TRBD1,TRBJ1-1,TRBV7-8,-,CASSLDRGPEAFF,TGTGCCAGCAGCTTAGACAGGGGGCCTGAAGCTTTCTTT
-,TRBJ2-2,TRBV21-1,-,CASSRLAGVSNGELFF,TGTGCCAGCAGCAGGTTAGCGGGAGTCTCAAACGGGGAGCTGTTTTTT
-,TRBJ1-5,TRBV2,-,CASSVEVGINQPQHF,TGTGCCAGCAGTGTGGAGGTAGGGATCAATCAGCCCCAGCATTTT
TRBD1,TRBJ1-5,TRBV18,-,CASSPDRTGNFQPQHF,TGTGCCAGCTCACCAGACAGGACAGGGAACTTCCAGCCCCAGCATTTT
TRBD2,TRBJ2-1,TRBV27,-,CASSPAGEQIYEQFF,TGTGCCAGCTCTCCAGCGGGAGAACAAATATATGAGCAGTTCTTC
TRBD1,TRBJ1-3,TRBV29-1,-,CSVSDRPNTSGNTIYF,TGCAGCGTATCGGACAGGCCGAATACCTCTGGAAACACCATATATTTT
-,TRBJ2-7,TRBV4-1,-,CASSQELRNVAYEQYF,TGCGCCAGCAGCCAAGAACTCAGGAACGTCGCCTACGAGCAGTACTTC
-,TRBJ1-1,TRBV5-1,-,CASSGTGLTEAFF,TGCGCCAGCAGCGGAACAGGGTTAACTGAAGCTTTCTTT
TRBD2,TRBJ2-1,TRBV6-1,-,CASSEDAGRLAVYNEQFF,TGTGCCAGCAGTGAAGACGCAGGGCGGCTAGCGGTCTACAATGAGCAGTTCTTC
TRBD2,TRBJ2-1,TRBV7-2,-,CASSPPGTSHEQFF,TGTGCCAGCAGCCCCCCGGGGACTAGCCATGAGCAGTTCTTC
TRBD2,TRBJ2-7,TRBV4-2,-,CASSHSSGSYEQYF,TGTGCCAGCAGCCACTCTAGCGGGAGCTACGAGCAGTACTTC
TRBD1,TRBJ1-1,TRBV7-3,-,CASSPGQVNTEAFF,TGTGCCAGCAGCCCGGGACAGGTGAACACTGAAGCTTTCTTT
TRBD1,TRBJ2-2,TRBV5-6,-,CASRLTGGPNTGELFF,TGTGCCAGCAGATTGACAGGGGGCCCGAACACCGGGGAGCTGTTTTTT